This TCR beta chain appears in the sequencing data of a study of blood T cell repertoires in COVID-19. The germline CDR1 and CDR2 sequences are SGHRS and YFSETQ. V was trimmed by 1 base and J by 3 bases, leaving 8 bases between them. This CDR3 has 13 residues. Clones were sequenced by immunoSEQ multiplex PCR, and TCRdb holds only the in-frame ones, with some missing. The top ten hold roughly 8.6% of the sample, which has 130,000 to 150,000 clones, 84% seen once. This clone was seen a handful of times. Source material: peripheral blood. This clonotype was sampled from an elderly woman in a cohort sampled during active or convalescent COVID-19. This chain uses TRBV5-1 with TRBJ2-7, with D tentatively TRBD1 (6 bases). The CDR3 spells CASSLLDSYEQYF. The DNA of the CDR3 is TGCGCCAGCAGCTTGTTGGACAGCTACGAGCAGTACTTC. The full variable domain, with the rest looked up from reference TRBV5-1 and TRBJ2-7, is KAGVTQTPRYLIKTRGQQVTLSCSPISGHRSVSWYQQTPGQGLQFLFEYFSETQRNKGNFPGRFSGRQFSNSRSEMNVSTLELGDSALYLCASSLLDSYEQYFGPGTRLTVT.